This T cell receptor (beta chain) was found in a study of blood T cell repertoires in COVID-19. Repertoires were generated with immunoSEQ multiplex PCR, while TCRdb's copy carries only in-frame clones and drops some. Here the sample spans hundreds of thousands of clones, 75% to 90% being singletons. The CDR3 runs to 15 residues. Germline CDR1 reads LNHDA; CDR2 reads SQIVND (reference sequence). Trimming pared 4 bases from V and 1 base from J, leaving 11 bases between. The chain employs TRBV19 and TRBJ1-3; D possibly corresponds to TRBD1 (5 bases). What was sequenced was PBMCs or T cells enriched from blood (not recorded which). The receptor's source is a man aged 25 to 40 who had recovered from COVID-19. CDR3 DNA: TGTGCCAGTAGTACGCGGGGGAGTTCTGGAAACACCATATATTTT. It yields the protein CASSTRGSSGNTIYF.